This T cell receptor beta chain was captured by sequencing in a study of CD8 T cells in ankylosing spondylitis. In TCRdb, the 5' RACE reads were re-called with MiXCR into one record per CDR3 protein. The profile covers a few hundred thousand distinct CDR3 sequences, with 15% to 20% appearing a single time and roughly a third taken by the ten largest. General study results and limits: Characteristic, it appeared, of ankylosing spondylitis blood was a TCR beta motif of several highly homologous variants. Matched ankylosing spondylitis synovial fluid reportedly showed significant enrichment of disease-linked clones.

CDR1 and CDR2 (germline): DFQATT, SNEGSKA (reference sequence). With 2 bases clipped from V and 2 bases from J, the junction kept 6 bases outside the gene matches. This CDR3 spans 15 amino acids. A word on this clonotype: Its antigen is not known.

This chain links TRBV20-1 with TRBJ2-3; 8 nucleotides align to TRBD1. The sequencing sample was made of blood, either unsorted or a sorted T cell fraction (not recorded which). This sequence originates from a male donor with ankylosing spondylitis or in good health (not recorded which). The CDR3 bases are TGCAGTGCTAGACCTGGACAGGGTCTCACAGATACGCAGTATTTT. Protein: CSARPGQGLTDTQYF.